One sample yielded the 31 T cell receptor beta chains listed below, sequenced in a study of identical twins (dated by TCRdb to the mid-2010s). Libraries were built with 5' RACE. This sample was sequenced with an Illumina HiSeq 2000. Clones were called with MiXCR by TCRdb after fastp trimmed the public reads at Q25, and only in-frame beta chains were retained. Each entry is one CDR3 protein sequence, shown with its most common DNA and genes. Present in this sample are about 660,000 distinct CDR3 sequences, 8.6% of which were seen just once. More than 0.75% of the sample rests with the top ten. This sample was also put to use in a study of yellow fever vaccine responses in identical twins.

Sequencing was done on a sample of PBMCs. These receptors all come from a woman between 18 and 29 years old in good health.

This clonotype was recorded at least ten times. V gene TRBV12-3 or TRBV12-4 combines with J gene TRBJ1-1; TRBD1 is a possible D gene (6 bases). Trimming left V 6 bases short and J 6 bases short, with 14 bases between. The length of the CDR3 is 13 residues. CDR3 region: CASSEQGVAEAFF. CDR3 coding DNA: TGTGCCAGCAGCGAACAGGGAGTTGCTGAAGCTTTCTTT.

This clonotype was seen a few times. The CDR3 sequence is CASSLLAGNLETQYF. The CDR3 region has the DNA TGTGCCAGCAGCTTATTGGCAGGGAATTTAGAGACCCAGTACTTC. The chain links TRBV7-8 to TRBJ2-5, with a possible D match to TRBD1 (5 bases). Trimming removed 2 bases at V and 4 bases at J, with 14 bases between. The CDR3 sequence is 15 residues long. Germline loops: CDR1 SGHVS, CDR2 FQNEAQ.

V usage is TRBV6-1 and J usage is TRBJ2-2; maybe TRBD2 (5 bases). The CDR3 spans 16 residues. Trimming removed 6 bases at V and 0 bases at J, with 14 bases between. Germline CDR1 and CDR2: MNHNS and SASEGT. The CDR3 DNA sequence: TGTGCCAGCAGCCCCACGGGGTATCCGAACACCGGGGAGCTGTTTTTT. It translates to CASSPTGYPNTGELFF.

This clonotype appeared many times. The chain recombines TRBV12-3 or TRBV12-4 with TRBJ2-7; D not resolved. The V gene lost 1 base and the J gene lost 3 bases, with 13 bases spanning the gap. CDR3 length: 15 amino acids. The chain's CDR3 is CASSLGKGINYEQYF. The CDR3 DNA is TGTGCCAGCAGTTTAGGGAAGGGAATCAACTACGAGCAGTACTTC.

This clonotype came up a few times. V is TRBV6-5 and J is TRBJ2-5; maybe TRBD2 (6 bases). Germline V CDR1 and CDR2: MNHEY, SVGAGI. The V and J ends lost 0 bases and 7 bases respectively, with 18 bases between them. CDR3 length: 16 amino acids. CDR3 in DNA: TGTGCCAGCAGTTACTCCCTGGGAGGACTATATAGGACCCAGTACTTC. Amino acid sequence: CASSYSLGGLYRTQYF.

This clonotype appeared many times. At one end, the junction sequence differs from germline, possibly due to a read error. The chain combines TRBV29-1 with TRBJ2-2; possible D gene TRBD2, 5 bases. The CDR3 contains 17 residues. Germline V gene data show CDR1 as SQVTM and CDR2 as ANQGSEA. This chain's CDR3 is CSVELRAGTGNAGELFF. CDR3 nucleotide sequence: TGCAGCGTTGAACTTCGGGCTGGAACGGGGAACGCCGGGGAGCTGTTTTTT.

This clonotype has a count of ten or more. The chain links TRBV5-5 to TRBJ2-7, with TRBD1 matching over 7 bases. The germline V gene has CDR1 SGHKS and CDR2 YYEKEE (reference sequence). The V gene end was trimmed by 4 bases and the J gene end by 3 bases; junction bases not matched to a gene: 4. The CDR3 covers 13 residues. CDR3 sequence: CASSPRQGYEQYF. The CDR3 region has the DNA TGTGCCAGCAGCCCAAGACAGGGCTACGAGCAGTACTTC.

This clonotype has a count of ten or more. The V call is TRBV27, the J call TRBJ2-5; 7 nucleotides agree with TRBD2. The CDR3 length is 14 residues. Germline CDR1 is MNHEY and CDR2 is SMNVEV (reference sequence). The ends lost 5 bases at V and 1 base at J; junction bases unmatched: 4. The CDR3 region is CASSPGTTQETQYF. The CDR3 DNA sequence: TGTGCCAGCAGTCCCGGGACTACCCAAGAGACCCAGTACTTC.

J is TRBJ2-5 and V is TRBV14, with D possibly TRBD2 on 5 matching bases. The germline CDR1 and CDR2 sequences are SGHDN and FVKESK. Trimming shortened V by 1 base and J by 10 bases, and 7 bases separated the two germline ends. This CDR3 is built from 11 residues. CDR3 nucleotide sequence: TGTGCCAGCAGCCAAGGTACTAGCCAGTACTTC. This encodes CASSQGTSQYF. Variable domain in full (rest from reference TRBV14 and TRBJ2-5): EAGVTQFPSHSVIEKGQTVTLRCDPISGHDNLYWYRRVMGKEIKFLLHFVKESKQDESGMPNNRFLAERTGGTYSTLKVQPAELEDSGVYFCASSQGTSQYFGPGTRLLVL.

This clonotype was recorded at least ten times. The V and J genes are TRBV5-1 and TRBJ2-1; D tentatively reads TRBD1 or TRBD2 (5 bases each). The CDR3 loop spans 13 amino acids. Trimming shortened V by 4 bases and J by 7 bases, and 12 bases separated the two germline ends. Germline CDR1 and CDR2: SGHRS and YFSETQ. The CDR3 loop reads CASSTPGLNEQFF. The CDR3 region has the DNA TGCGCCAGCAGCACCCCGGGGCTAAATGAGCAGTTCTTC.

This clonotype has a count of ten or more. The chain carries TRBV20-1 and TRBJ2-3; the D is unclear. The V end lost 5 bases, the J end lost 2 bases, and 11 bases lay between the germline ends. This CDR3 has 13 residues. CDR1 DFQATT and CDR2 SNEGSKA come from the germline V gene (reference sequence). The CDR3 loop reads CSALTDPTDTQYF. The DNA of the CDR3 is TGCAGTGCTCTGACGGACCCCACAGATACGCAGTATTTT.

This clonotype was detected a few times. J is TRBJ2-1 and V is TRBV6-2 or TRBV6-3; D is undetermined. Per the germline V gene, CDR1 is MNHEY and CDR2 is SVGEGT. The CDR3 has 12 residues. V lost 0 bases, J lost 7 bases, and 4 bases lay in between. CDR3 in DNA: TGTGCCAGCAGTTACTCGATAAATGAGCAGTTCTTC. It yields the protein CASSYSINEQFF.

There are a few counts of this clonotype. This chain joins TRBV6-2 or TRBV6-3 and TRBJ2-2; possibly TRBD2 for D (6 bases). The CDR3 totals 15 residues. The V gene lost 7 bases and the J gene lost 4 bases, with 16 bases spanning the gap. The germline V gene has CDR1 MNHEY and CDR2 SVGEGT. The CDR3 DNA sequence: TGTGCCAGCACCTTTTGGGACTCCAGCACCGGGGAGCTGTTTTTT. It yields the protein CASTFWDSSTGELFF.

This clonotype was seen many times. The V call is TRBV5-1, the J call TRBJ2-5; tentatively, D is TRBD2 (5 bases). With 0 bases removed from V and 4 bases from J, the gap between germline ends came to 16 bases. Germline CDR1 is SGHRS and CDR2 is YFSETQ. The CDR3 is made up of 16 amino acids. Here the CDR3 DNA reads TGCGCCAGCAGCTTGGGAGAGGGCGTATTGGGAGAGACCCAGTACTTC. Protein: CASSLGEGVLGETQYF.

This clonotype was seen more than once but under ten times. The chain links TRBV20-1 to TRBJ1-1; no clear D gene. Germline loops: CDR1 DFQATT, CDR2 SNEGSKA (reference sequence). V was shortened by 3 bases and J by 5 bases, with 7 bases between the two germline ends. The CDR3 contains 11 residues. This CDR3 is CSARTETEAFF. The CDR3 nucleotides read TGCAGTGCTAGGACGGAAACTGAAGCTTTCTTT.

V usage is TRBV10-3 and J usage is TRBJ2-5; 9 bases are shared with TRBD1. CDR1 and CDR2 (germline): ENHRY, SYGVKD. The CDR3 extends over 14 amino acids. The V gene end was trimmed by 0 bases and the J gene end by 4 bases; junction bases not matched to a gene: 0. The CDR3 region is CAISESGQGETQYF. The CDR3 DNA follows: TGTGCCATCAGTGAGTCGGGACAGGGAGAGACCCAGTACTTC.

This clonotype appeared a few times. The chain is built from TRBV20-1 and TRBJ1-2, with D possibly TRBD1 on 5 matching bases. CDR3 length equals 16 residues. The germline V gene encodes CDR1 DFQATT and CDR2 SNEGSKA (reference sequence). V shed 1 base and J shed 1 base, with 16 bases lying between them. CDR3: CSARALGQGINYGYTF. For the CDR3, the DNA is TGCAGTGCTAGAGCTTTAGGGCAGGGAATTAACTATGGCTACACCTTC.

This clonotype showed up just a few times. The rearrangement joins TRBV11-2 to TRBJ1-4, with TRBD1 matching over 9 bases. CDR1 is SGHAT, CDR2 FQNNGV, per germline. The CDR3 spans 19 residues. Losses at the gene ends were 8 bases for V and 7 bases for J; bases not matched to a gene: 23. The CDR3: CASSESTLGGQGNPEKLFF. The CDR3 DNA follows: TGTGCCAGCTCAGAATCGACTTTAGGGGGACAGGGTAATCCTGAAAAACTGTTTTTT.

The genes are TRBV28 and TRBJ2-4, with D hard to call. Trimming shortened V by 5 bases and J by 4 bases, and 12 bases separated the two germline ends. This CDR3 has 14 amino acids. The V gene's germline CDR1 is MDHEN and CDR2 SYDVKM. DNA for the CDR3: TGTGCCAGCAGTCCGTCCCCCGGGAAAAACATTCAGTACTTC. It translates to CASSPSPGKNIQYF.

The chain couples TRBV6-5 to TRBJ2-6, with D hard to call. With 0 bases removed from V and 2 bases from J, the gap between germline ends came to 11 bases. The CDR3 length is 17 residues. Germline values: CDR1 MNHEY, CDR2 SVGAGI. The CDR3 here is CASSYSMWGTGANVLTF. DNA of the CDR3: TGTGCCAGCAGTTACTCGATGTGGGGAACTGGGGCCAACGTCCTGACTTTC.

The chain links TRBV12-3 or TRBV12-4 to TRBJ2-7; 9 nucleotides match TRBD2. CDR3 length: 17 amino acids. CDR3 protein: CTCSLRGAGGMVYEQYF. The DNA for the CDR3 is TGTACCTGCAGTTTGCGAGGAGCGGGAGGTATGGTCTACGAGCAGTACTTC.

The J gene is TRBJ2-1, the V gene TRBV20-1, with unresolved D. Germline V gene sequence: CDR1 DFQATT, CDR2 SNEGSKA (reference sequence). The CDR3 consists of 15 residues. V was clipped by 2 bases and J by 2 bases, with 13 bases between them. The CDR3 spells CSARPEALTYNEQFF. Written as DNA, the CDR3 is TGCAGTGCTAGACCCGAGGCCCTTACCTACAATGAGCAGTTCTTC.

The chain links TRBV27 to TRBJ2-5; D ambiguous. The germline V gene has CDR1 MNHEY and CDR2 SMNVEV (reference sequence). Trimming left V 5 bases short and J 5 bases short, with 9 bases between. This CDR3 contains 12 residues. The CDR3 sequence: CASSAAGETQYF. CDR3 in DNA: TGTGCCAGCAGTGCCGCCGGGGAGACCCAGTACTTC.

Many counts were recorded for this clonotype. This chain links TRBV15 with TRBJ2-3, with TRBD2 matching 10 bases. The CDR3 loop spans 17 amino acids. CDR1 is LNHNV, CDR2 YYDKDF, per germline (reference sequence). V lost 0 bases, J lost 4 bases, and 7 bases stayed unmatched. CDR3 loop: CATSRDWSGRGSDTQYF. CDR3 nucleotides: TGTGCCACCAGCAGAGATTGGAGCGGGAGGGGGTCAGATACGCAGTATTTT. Combining the CDR3 with reference TRBV15 and TRBJ2-3 gives the whole variable domain DAMVIQNPRYQVTQFGKPVTLSCSQTLNHNVMYWYQQKSSQAPKLLFHYYDKDFNNEADTPDNFQSRRPNTSFCFLDIRSPGLGDTAMYLCATSRDWSGRGSDTQYFGPGTRLTVL.

This clonotype was seen a few times. The chain recombines TRBV5-1 with TRBJ2-1, with TRBD1 matching 9 bases. CDR3 length equals 18 residues. Germline assignment: CDR1 SGHRS and CDR2 YFSETQ. Trimming took 0 bases from V and 9 from J; bases not matched to a gene: 16. The DNA of the CDR3 is TGCGCCAGCAGCTTGGGTCCCAAACAGGGGGCTTCGGTTGGTGAGCAGTTCTTC. Protein: CASSLGPKQGASVGEQFF.

The sample holds a few counts of this clonotype. The chain employs TRBV27 and TRBJ2-7, with 10 bases aligning to TRBD1. Germline CDR1 reads MNHEY; CDR2 reads SMNVEV (reference sequence). V dropped 3 bases and J dropped 3; count of bases not matched to a gene: 8. The CDR3 spans 16 residues. The CDR3 DNA sequence: TGTGCCAGCAGTTTTAGCCGGGACAGGGGTGGCTACGAGCAGTACTTC. It translates to CASSFSRDRGGYEQYF.

This chain connects TRBV12-3 or TRBV12-4 to TRBJ2-7; weak D call: TRBD2 (7 bases). Trimming removed 4 bases at V and 1 base at J, with 17 bases between. This CDR3 has 16 residues. CDR3 DNA sequence: TGTGCCAGCAGTTCATTAGGGGGGGTGGGATCCTACGAGCAGTACTTC. This sequence encodes CASSSLGGVGSYEQYF.

This chain uses TRBV20-1 with TRBJ2-3; D is unresolved. V gave up 5 bases and J gave up 0 bases, with 15 bases separating them. The V gene's germline CDR1 is DFQATT and CDR2 SNEGSKA (reference sequence). This CDR3 has 15 amino acids. In nucleotides, the CDR3 is TGCAGTGCTCCCCTCGCTAGACCTAGCACAGATACGCAGTATTTT. Amino acid sequence: CSAPLARPSTDTQYF.

This clonotype was observed a few times. The V call is TRBV7-2, the J call TRBJ2-3; 12 bases match TRBD2. The CDR3 has 16 residues. The germline V gene encodes CDR1 SGHTA and CDR2 FQGNSA. V was clipped by 5 bases and J by 6 bases; unmatched bases: 9. CDR3 region: CASSPRLAGVRDTQYF. The CDR3 DNA is TGTGCCAGCAGCCCCAGACTAGCGGGGGTGAGGGATACGCAGTATTTT. The full variable domain, its missing parts supplied by reference TRBV7-2 and TRBJ2-3, is GAGVSQSPSNKVTEKGKDVELRCDPISGHTALYWYRQSLGQGLEFLIYFQGNSAPDKSGLPSDRFSAERTGGSVSTLTIQRTQQEDSAVYLCASSPRLAGVRDTQYFGPGTRLTVL.

There are a few counts of this clonotype. The V gene is TRBV20-1, the J gene TRBJ2-1, with 10 bases fitting TRBD1. V was clipped by 5 bases and J by 9 bases; unmatched bases: 13. CDR3 size: 15 residues. The germline V gene has CDR1 DFQATT and CDR2 SNEGSKA (reference sequence). The CDR3 DNA sequence: TGCAGTGCTCCTGGGACAGGGGAGTGGGGCGGTGAGCAGTTCTTC. Amino acids: CSAPGTGEWGGEQFF.

This clonotype has more than one count but fewer than ten. The gene calls are TRBV20-1 and TRBJ2-3, with 7 bases lining up with TRBD2. This CDR3 has 14 residues. V lost 5 bases and J lost 1; bases outside the gene matches: 6. The V gene's germline CDR1 is DFQATT and CDR2 SNEGSKA (reference sequence). This chain's CDR3 is CSAPWDYRTDTQYF. CDR3 DNA sequence: TGCAGTGCTCCCTGGGACTACCGCACAGATACGCAGTATTTT.